The present TCR beta chain was sequenced within a study of blood T cell repertoires in COVID-19. There are 14 residues in the CDR3. With V trimmed by 5 bases and J by 3 bases, 5 bases remained unmatched. The germline V gene has CDR1 SNHLY and CDR2 FYNNEI. Generated by immunoSEQ multiplex PCR, the TCRdb table keeps only in-frame clones and is missing some. The data hold a few hundred thousand clones, with about 85% observed a single time. Ages ranged from about 18 to 89 years, with residence in about 23 US areas. A PCR-confirmed or clinician-diagnosed COVID-19 case had contacted exposed participants within 2 weeks of entry.

V usage is TRBV2 and J usage is TRBJ1-2; 8 positions agree with TRBD1. The sequencing sample was made of PBMCs or T cells enriched from blood (not recorded which). The receptor comes from a woman between 50 and 59 years old who had been exposed to COVID-19. The CDR3 region is CASSSEDRDYGYTF. In DNA form, the CDR3 reads TGTGCCAGCAGTTCTGAGGACAGGGACTATGGCTACACCTTC.